The 30 T cell receptor beta chains listed next were all sequenced from one sample in a study of T cell responses to AZD1222 COVID-19 vaccine. Sequencing was performed with immunoSEQ multiplex PCR; in TCRdb, only in-frame clones are kept and a portion is missing. The table includes about 140,000 clones, roughly nine tenths detected once. The specimen was peripheral blood, collected on day 0 of AZD1222 vaccination. These receptors all stem from an adult in good health.

The chain is built from TRBV28 and TRBJ1-2, with D possibly being TRBD1 (5 bases). The CDR3 length is 15 residues. V was shortened by 6 bases and J by 2 bases, with 16 bases between the two germline ends. The V gene's germline CDR1 is MDHEN and CDR2 SYDVKM. The CDR3 spells CASSRRWGGNYGYTF. In DNA form, the CDR3 reads TGTGCCAGCAGCCGTCGGTGGGGGGGGAACTATGGCTACACCTTC.

This rearrangement joins TRBV6-6 to TRBJ1-5, with D tentatively TRBD1 (5 bases). Germline loops: CDR1 MNHNY, CDR2 SVGAGI (reference sequence). Trimming removed 7 bases from V and 2 bases from J, with 15 bases in between. The CDR3 loop spans 15 amino acids. Here the CDR3 DNA reads TGTGCCAGCAATTCCGGGACGTACGGCAATCAGCCCCAGCATTTT. Residues: CASNSGTYGNQPQHF.

This rearrangement joins TRBV27 to TRBJ1-5, with 8 bases aligning to TRBD1. The CDR3 runs 16 residues. V lost 5 bases, J lost 2 bases, and 8 bases stayed unmatched. Germline values: CDR1 MNHEY, CDR2 SMNVEV (reference sequence). The CDR3 region is CASSPWTGTGNQPQHF. The CDR3 DNA follows: TGTGCCAGCAGTCCCTGGACAGGGACTGGCAATCAGCCCCAGCATTTT.

This clone has a single count. The chain combines TRBV7-2 with TRBJ2-3; D is uncertain. Germline V gene data show CDR1 as SGHTA and CDR2 as FQGNSA. The CDR3 extends over 15 amino acids. Trimming shortened V by 6 bases and J by 0 bases, and 13 bases separated the two germline ends. The CDR3 protein is CASSEFSSSTDTQYF. The CDR3 region has the DNA TGTGCCAGCAGTGAATTTTCCTCTAGCACAGATACGCAGTATTTT.

This chain uses TRBV19 with TRBJ2-3; no clear D. Trimming removed 3 bases from V and 2 bases from J, with 15 bases in between. The CDR3 contains 16 residues. Germline V gives CDR1 LNHDA, CDR2 SQIVND (reference sequence). The CDR3 nucleotides read TGTGCCAGTAGTATTGTCTCAGGAATAATCACAGATACGCAGTATTTT. Its translation is CASSIVSGIITDTQYF.

The rearrangement uses TRBV6-6 and TRBJ2-3; D is unclear. The germline V gene has CDR1 MNHNY and CDR2 SVGAGI (reference sequence). Trimming stripped 5 bases from V and 0 bases from J, with 3 bases between. The CDR3 totals 12 residues. CDR3 coding DNA: TGTGCCAGCAGTGGGAGCACAGATACGCAGTATTTT. Its translation: CASSGSTDTQYF.

The CDR3 DNA follows: TGTGCCAGCTCGGACAGGGGGCAAGGGAATTCACCCCTCCACTTT. As protein: CASSDRGQGNSPLHF. The chain has TRBV6-5 and TRBJ1-6; 11 bases fit TRBD1. With V trimmed by 8 bases and J by 7 bases, 7 bases remained unmatched. There are 15 residues in the CDR3. CDR1 MNHEY and CDR2 SVGAGI come from the germline V gene.

V is TRBV7-2 and J is TRBJ1-1; D may be TRBD1 (5 bases). V dropped 5 bases and J dropped 6 bases, with 19 bases sitting between them. The CDR3 runs 15 residues. Germline values: CDR1 SGHTA, CDR2 FQGNSA. The CDR3 sequence is CASSLPTVIVAEAFF. The CDR3 nucleotides are TGTGCCAGCAGCCTACCGACAGTTATTGTTGCTGAAGCTTTCTTT.

The genes are TRBV27 and TRBJ1-1; D is possibly TRBD1 (5 bases). With 5 bases removed from V and 1 base from J, the gap between germline ends came to 14 bases. The CDR3 consists of 15 residues. Germline CDR1 MNHEY, CDR2 SMNVEV (reference sequence). CDR3 in DNA: TGTGCCAGCAGTCCGACGGGACGGAGGAACACTGAAGCTTTCTTT. This encodes CASSPTGRRNTEAFF.

The chain links TRBV5-4 to TRBJ2-1, with TRBD1 as a possible D gene (6 bases). Per germline, CDR1 SGHNT and CDR2 YYREEE (reference sequence). This CDR3 contains 15 residues. The germline V and J ends were trimmed by 4 bases and 4 bases, with 15 bases remaining between them. CDR3 in DNA: TGTGCCAGCAGCCAGCAGGGACAAGGGTACAATGAGCAGTTCTTC. It encodes CASSQQGQGYNEQFF.

Note on this clone: At one end, the junction sequence differs from germline, possibly due to a read error. The gene calls are TRBV5-4 and TRBJ1-1, with D maybe TRBD1 (5 bases). Germline CDR1 is SGHNT and CDR2 is YYREEE (reference sequence). The CDR3 has 16 amino acids. The CDR3, as DNA: TGTGCCAGCAGCATTGGAGTATCGGGGGTGAACGCTGAAGCTTTCTTT. The encoded protein is CASSIGVSGVNAEAFF.

The chain has TRBV28 and TRBJ1-1; 7 bases map to TRBD1. Trimming at V came to 5 bases and at J to 0 bases, leaving 9 bases not matched to a gene. Germline loops: CDR1 MDHEN, CDR2 SYDVKM. This CDR3 spans 16 amino acids. CDR3 bases: TGTGCCAGCAGTCACAACAGGGGACCCTTGAACACTGAAGCTTTCTTT. This codes for CASSHNRGPLNTEAFF.

V and J are TRBV14 and TRBJ2-7, with 7 bases aligning to TRBD1. The CDR3 length is 15 residues. Unmatched junction bases numbered 10, after V lost 5 bases and J lost 3 bases. CDR1 and CDR2 from the germline V gene are SGHDN and FVKESK. The CDR3 spells CASSDHTGVDYEQYF. The CDR3 bases are TGTGCCAGCAGCGATCATACAGGGGTCGACTACGAGCAGTACTTC.

The rearrangement uses TRBV28 and TRBJ2-7; 8 bases agree with TRBD2. The germline V gene encodes CDR1 MDHEN and CDR2 SYDVKM. The V gene end was trimmed by 6 bases and the J gene end by 0 bases; junction bases not matched to a gene: 4. CDR3 size: 14 residues. The CDR3 sequence: CASSPSGSSYEQYF. In nucleotides, the CDR3 is TGTGCCAGCAGCCCGAGCGGGAGCTCCTACGAGCAGTACTTC. Filled out from reference TRBV28 and TRBJ2-7, the complete variable domain reads DVKVTQSSRYLVKRTGEKVFLECVQDMDHENMFWYRQDPGLGLRLIYFSYDVKMKEKGDIPEGYSVSREKKERFSLILESASTNQTSMYLCASSPSGSSYEQYFGPGTRLTVT.

This chain joins TRBV5-6 and TRBJ2-1, with TRBD1 identical over 8 bases. The trim removed 0 bases at V and 8 bases at J, leaving 1 base unmatched. CDR1 SGHDT and CDR2 YYEEEE come from the germline V gene. The CDR3 totals 13 residues. CDR3 bases: TGTGCCAGCAGCTTGGGACAGGGGCATGAGCAGTTCTTC. Protein: CASSLGQGHEQFF. Combining the CDR3 with reference TRBV5-6 and TRBJ2-1 gives the whole variable domain DAGVTQSPTHLIKTRGQQVTLRCSPKSGHDTVSWYQQALGQGPQFIFQYYEEEERQRGNFPDRFSGHQFPNYSSELNVNALLLGDSALYLCASSLGQGHEQFFGPGTRLTVL.

The V and J genes are TRBV12-3 or TRBV12-4 and TRBJ1-1; D remains unclear. The CDR3 consists of 13 residues. V lost 3 bases and J 0 bases, leaving 5 bases between the germline ends. The CDR3 region is CASSFDLNTEAFF. The CDR3 DNA follows: TGTGCCAGCAGTTTTGACCTGAACACTGAAGCTTTCTTT.

The V gene is TRBV18, the J gene TRBJ1-2; D remains ambiguous. This CDR3 spans 14 amino acids. Trimming shortened V by 2 bases and J by 14 bases, and 21 bases separated the two germline ends. The germline gives CDR1 KGHSH, CDR2 LQKENI. The CDR3 nucleotides are TGTGCCAGCTCACCAGGGATACAGAGCTCCTCGACGACCTTC. The encoded protein is CASSPGIQSSSTTF. Supplemented by reference TRBV18 and TRBJ1-2, the full variable domain reads NAGVMQNPRHLVRRRGQEARLRCSPMKGHSHVYWYRQLPEEGLKFMVYLQKENIIDESGMPKERFSAEFPKEGPSILRIQQVVRGDSAAYFCASSPGIQSSSTTFGSGTRLTVV.

The chain recombines TRBV28 with TRBJ2-2; possibly TRBD1 or TRBD2 for D (6 bases each). Looked up from germline, CDR1 is MDHEN and CDR2 is SYDVKM. Trimming took off 6 bases at V and 4 bases at J, with 15 bases between the two ends. The CDR3 totals 15 residues. Written as DNA, the CDR3 is TGTGCCAGCAGGGATTGGGGGGCGGTCACCGGGGAGCTGTTTTTT. Amino acids: CASRDWGAVTGELFF.

The V and J genes are TRBV28 and TRBJ1-5, with 12 nucleotides matching TRBD1. This CDR3 is 20 amino acids long. Germline loops: CDR1 MDHEN, CDR2 SYDVKM. Unmatched junction bases numbered 18, after V lost 8 bases and J lost 1 base. CDR3 in amino acids: CASERPGQGAMGLSNQPQHF. In DNA, the CDR3 is TGTGCCAGCGAGAGACCGGGACAGGGGGCGATGGGTCTGAGCAATCAGCCCCAGCATTTT.

The chain is built from TRBV11-2 and TRBJ1-3; D uncertain. The germline V gene encodes CDR1 SGHAT and CDR2 FQNNGV. The CDR3 is made up of 16 amino acids. V lost 5 bases and J 2 bases, leaving 16 bases between the germline ends. The CDR3 coding sequence is TGTGCCAGCAGCCCCTGGGCCCGGAAGACTGGAAACACCATATATTTT. Its protein is CASSPWARKTGNTIYF. The complete variable domain, with remaining parts taken from reference TRBV11-2 and TRBJ1-3, reads EAGVAQSPRYKIIEKRQSVAFWCNPISGHATLYWYQQILGQGPKLLIQFQNNGVVDDSQLPKDRFSAERLKGVDSTLKIQPAKLEDSAVYLCASSPWARKTGNTIYFGEGSWLTVV.

This chain connects TRBV19 to TRBJ1-1, with 11 bases matching TRBD1. V was clipped by 2 bases and J by 4 bases; unmatched bases: 3. The length of the CDR3 is 15 residues. CDR1 LNHDA and CDR2 SQIVND come from the germline V gene (reference sequence). For the CDR3, the DNA is TGTGCCAGTAGTATATCCGGGACAGGGGGCACTGAAGCTTTCTTT. It codes for CASSISGTGGTEAFF. Full variable domain (remainder filled in from reference TRBV19 and TRBJ1-1): DGGITQSPKYLFRKEGQNVTLSCEQNLNHDAMYWYRQDPGQGLRLIYYSQIVNDFQKGDIAEGYSVSREKKESFPLTVTSAQKNPTAFYLCASSISGTGGTEAFFGQGTRLTVV.

The rearrangement joins TRBV28 to TRBJ1-6, with D unclear. The germline V gene has CDR1 MDHEN and CDR2 SYDVKM. The CDR3 has 14 amino acids. Trimming stripped 5 bases from V and 7 bases from J, with 12 bases between. The CDR3 loop reads CASSITGQNSPLHF. CDR3 nucleotide sequence: TGTGCCAGCAGTATCACGGGCCAGAATTCACCCCTCCACTTT.

This chain uses TRBV27 with TRBJ1-4; no reliable D call. Germline CDR1 and CDR2: MNHEY and SMNVEV (reference sequence). The CDR3 covers 14 residues. Trimming left V 1 base short and J 8 bases short, with 11 bases between. The CDR3 region has the DNA TGTGCCAGCAGTTTATTCGGGATGGGAGAAAAACTGTTTTTT. It is translated as CASSLFGMGEKLFF.

This sequence joins TRBV5-1 and TRBJ2-7, with D tentatively TRBD1 (6 bases). The germline V gene encodes CDR1 SGHRS and CDR2 YFSETQ. The ends were cut back, 0 bases at V and 5 bases at J, with 15 bases in the middle. The CDR3 spans 15 residues. The CDR3 region has the DNA TGCGCCAGCAGCTTGGCAAGGGGGAGCTTTCACGAGCAGTACTTC. Residues: CASSLARGSFHEQYF.

This clone was counted a few times. The chain has TRBV7-2 and TRBJ1-6, with D uncertain. The germline V gene has CDR1 SGHTA and CDR2 FQGNSA. The CDR3 has 15 residues. V was shortened by 2 bases and J by 4 bases, with 9 bases between the two germline ends. The CDR3: CASSLPGIYNSPLHF. DNA for the CDR3: TGTGCCAGCAGCTTACCGGGGATATATAATTCACCCCTCCACTTT.

The chain is built from TRBV27 and TRBJ1-1, with D uncertain. V lost 1 base and J 11 bases, leaving 11 bases between the germline ends. Germline V CDR1 and CDR2: MNHEY, SMNVEV (reference sequence). CDR3 length equals 12 residues. The CDR3 DNA sequence: TGTGCCAGCAGTTTATTGGGCAGGAGGGCTTTCTTT. Its protein product is CASSLLGRRAFF.

The genes are TRBV5-6 and TRBJ2-7; 7 nucleotides line up with TRBD1. CDR3 length equals 13 residues. Per the germline V gene, CDR1 is SGHDT and CDR2 is YYEEEE. The V gene end was trimmed by 3 bases and the J gene end by 2 bases; junction bases not matched to a gene: 2. The DNA for the CDR3 is TGTGCCAGCAGCTGGGACAGTCCCTACGAGCAGTACTTC. It translates to CASSWDSPYEQYF. The entire variable domain, with the rest obtained from reference TRBV5-6 and TRBJ2-7, is as follows: DAGVTQSPTHLIKTRGQQVTLRCSPKSGHDTVSWYQQALGQGPQFIFQYYEEEERQRGNFPDRFSGHQFPNYSSELNVNALLLGDSALYLCASSWDSPYEQYFGPGTRLTVT.

The rearrangement uses TRBV29-1 and TRBJ1-3; possible D gene TRBD1, 5 bases. The CDR3 totals 15 residues. V was pared by 5 bases and J by 1 base, with 15 bases between. The V gene's germline CDR1 is SQVTM and CDR2 ANQGSEA. In DNA form, the CDR3 reads TGCAGCGTTTTGGAACTCAGGGATTCTGGAAACACCATATATTTT. Encoded protein: CSVLELRDSGNTIYF.

This clone was seen a single time. The V gene is TRBV6-2 or TRBV6-3, the J gene TRBJ2-2; perhaps TRBD2 as D (6 bases). This CDR3 comprises 15 residues. V shed 5 bases and J shed 3 bases, with 13 bases lying between them. The germline CDR1 and CDR2 sequences are MNHEY and SVGEGT. This chain's CDR3 is CASSSRDSYTGELFF. CDR3 nucleotides: TGTGCCAGCAGTAGTAGGGACTCTTACACCGGGGAGCTGTTTTTT.

The chain has TRBV6-2 or TRBV6-3 and TRBJ2-5; D not certain. Germline V gives CDR1 MNHEY, CDR2 SVGEGT. The CDR3 runs to 13 residues. The V end was cut by 2 bases, the J end by 5 bases, with 9 bases between. In nucleotides, the CDR3 is TGTGCCAGCAGTTACGCTATGAGGGAGACCCAGTACTTC. This translates into CASSYAMRETQYF.